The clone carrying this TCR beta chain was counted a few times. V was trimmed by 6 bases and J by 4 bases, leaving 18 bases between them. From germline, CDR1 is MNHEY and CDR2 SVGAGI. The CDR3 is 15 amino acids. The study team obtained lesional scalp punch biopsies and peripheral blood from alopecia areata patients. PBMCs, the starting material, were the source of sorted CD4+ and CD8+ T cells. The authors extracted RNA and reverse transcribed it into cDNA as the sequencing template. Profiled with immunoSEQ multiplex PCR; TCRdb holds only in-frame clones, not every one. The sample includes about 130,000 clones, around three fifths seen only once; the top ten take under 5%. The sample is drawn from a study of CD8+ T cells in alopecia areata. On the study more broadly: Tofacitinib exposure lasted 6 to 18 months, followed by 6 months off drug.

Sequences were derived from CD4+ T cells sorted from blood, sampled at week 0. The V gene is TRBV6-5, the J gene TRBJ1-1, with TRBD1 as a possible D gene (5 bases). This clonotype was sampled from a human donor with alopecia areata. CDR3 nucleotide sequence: TGTGCCAGCAGATGGGGGTCGGGGGGATTCACTGAAGCTTTCTTT. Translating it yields CASRWGSGGFTEAFF.